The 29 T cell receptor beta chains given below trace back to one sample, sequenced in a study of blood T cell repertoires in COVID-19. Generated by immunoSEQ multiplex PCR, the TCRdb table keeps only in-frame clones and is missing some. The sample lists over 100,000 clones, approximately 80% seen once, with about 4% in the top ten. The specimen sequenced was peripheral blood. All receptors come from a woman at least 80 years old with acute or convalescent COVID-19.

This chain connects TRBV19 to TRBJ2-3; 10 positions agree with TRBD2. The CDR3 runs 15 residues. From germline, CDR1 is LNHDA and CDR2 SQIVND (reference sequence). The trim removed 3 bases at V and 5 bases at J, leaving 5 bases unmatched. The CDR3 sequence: CASSISQRGGDTQYF. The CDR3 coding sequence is TGTGCCAGTAGTATCTCCCAGCGGGGGGGAGATACGCAGTATTTT.

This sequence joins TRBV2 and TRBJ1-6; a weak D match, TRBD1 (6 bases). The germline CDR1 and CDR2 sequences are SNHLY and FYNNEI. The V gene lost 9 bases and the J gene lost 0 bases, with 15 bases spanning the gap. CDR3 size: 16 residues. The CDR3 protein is CASVGGLSSYNSPLHF. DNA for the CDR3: TGTGCCAGTGTCGGGGGGCTCAGCTCCTATAATTCACCCCTCCACTTT.

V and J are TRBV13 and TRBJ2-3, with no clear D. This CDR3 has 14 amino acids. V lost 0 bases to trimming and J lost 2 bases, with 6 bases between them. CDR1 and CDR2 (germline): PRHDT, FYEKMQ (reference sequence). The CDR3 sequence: CASSLGLSTDTQYF. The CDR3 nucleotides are TGTGCCAGCAGCTTAGGACTATCCACAGATACGCAGTATTTT.

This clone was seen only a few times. The DNA for the CDR3 is TGTGCCAGCAGTCTCGACAGGGGCCAGCCCCAGCATTTT. This gives the protein CASSLDRGQPQHF. The V gene is TRBV12-3 or TRBV12-4, the J gene TRBJ1-5, with TRBD1 matching over 8 bases. The CDR3 has 13 amino acids. V trimming: 5 bases; J trimming: 7 bases; junction bases outside the gene matches: 4.

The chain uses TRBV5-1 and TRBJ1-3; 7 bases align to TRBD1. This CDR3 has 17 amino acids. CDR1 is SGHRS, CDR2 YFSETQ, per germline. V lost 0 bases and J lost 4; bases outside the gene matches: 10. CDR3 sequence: CASSLGVNRGLGNTIYF. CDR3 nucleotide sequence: TGCGCCAGCAGCTTGGGGGTCAACAGGGGCTTGGGAAACACCATATATTTT.

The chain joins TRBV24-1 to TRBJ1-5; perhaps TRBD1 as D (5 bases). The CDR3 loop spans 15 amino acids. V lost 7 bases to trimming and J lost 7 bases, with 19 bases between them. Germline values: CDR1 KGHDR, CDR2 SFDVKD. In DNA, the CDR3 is TGTGCCACCAGCGCCCCCGGACAAGGCGGCCAGCCCCAGCATTTT. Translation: CATSAPGQGGQPQHF.

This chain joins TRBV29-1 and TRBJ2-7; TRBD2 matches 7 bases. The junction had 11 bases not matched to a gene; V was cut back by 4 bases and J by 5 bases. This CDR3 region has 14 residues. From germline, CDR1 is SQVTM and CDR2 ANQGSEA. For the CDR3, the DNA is TGCAGCGTTGGCTCAACCGGGGGGTCCCACGAGCAGTACTTC. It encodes CSVGSTGGSHEQYF.

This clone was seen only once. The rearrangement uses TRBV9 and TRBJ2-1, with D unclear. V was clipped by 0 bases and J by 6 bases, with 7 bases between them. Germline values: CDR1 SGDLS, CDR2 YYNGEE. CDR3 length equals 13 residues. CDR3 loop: CASSVGTSNEQFF. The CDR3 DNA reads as TGTGCCAGCAGCGTAGGTACCAGCAATGAGCAGTTCTTC.

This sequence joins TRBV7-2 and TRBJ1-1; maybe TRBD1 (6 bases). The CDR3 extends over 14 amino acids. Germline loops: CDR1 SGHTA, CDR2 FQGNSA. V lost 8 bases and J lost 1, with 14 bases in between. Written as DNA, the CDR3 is TGTGCCAGCCTAAGGGGGGGTGAGAACACTGAAGCTTTCTTT. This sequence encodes CASLRGGENTEAFF.

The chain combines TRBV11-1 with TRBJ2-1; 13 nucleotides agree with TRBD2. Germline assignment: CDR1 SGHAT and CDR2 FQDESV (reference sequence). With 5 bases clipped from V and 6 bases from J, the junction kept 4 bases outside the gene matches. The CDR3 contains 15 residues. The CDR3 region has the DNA TGTGCCAGCAGCCCCGGACTAGCGGGAGCCAATGAGCAGTTCTTC. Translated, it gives CASSPGLAGANEQFF.

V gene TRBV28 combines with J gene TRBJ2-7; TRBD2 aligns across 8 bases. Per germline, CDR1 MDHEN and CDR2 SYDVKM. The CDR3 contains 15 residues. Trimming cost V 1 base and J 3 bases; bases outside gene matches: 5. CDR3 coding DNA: TGTGCCAGCAGTTTATCCCCTCGGGGGGGCTACGAGCAGTACTTC. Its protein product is CASSLSPRGGYEQYF.

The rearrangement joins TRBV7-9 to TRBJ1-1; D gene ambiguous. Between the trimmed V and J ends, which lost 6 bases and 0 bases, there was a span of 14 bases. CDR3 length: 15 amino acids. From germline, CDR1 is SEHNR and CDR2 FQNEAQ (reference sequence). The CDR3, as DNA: TGTGCCAGCAGGGGGAGTTTGGGCATGAACACTGAAGCTTTCTTT. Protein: CASRGSLGMNTEAFF. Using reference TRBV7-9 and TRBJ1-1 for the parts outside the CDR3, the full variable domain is DTGVSQNPRHKITKRGQNVTFRCDPISEHNRLYWYRQTLGQGPEFLTYFQNEAQLEKSRLLSDRFSAERPKGSFSTLEIQRTEQGDSAMYLCASRGSLGMNTEAFFGQGTRLTVV.

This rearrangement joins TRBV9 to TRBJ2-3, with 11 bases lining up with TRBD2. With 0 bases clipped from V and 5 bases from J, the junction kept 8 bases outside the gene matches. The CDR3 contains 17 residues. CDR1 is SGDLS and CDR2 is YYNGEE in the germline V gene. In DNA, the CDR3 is TGTGCCAGCAGCGTAGGGGTCGGGACTAGCGGAGTAGATACGCAGTATTTT. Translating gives CASSVGVGTSGVDTQYF.

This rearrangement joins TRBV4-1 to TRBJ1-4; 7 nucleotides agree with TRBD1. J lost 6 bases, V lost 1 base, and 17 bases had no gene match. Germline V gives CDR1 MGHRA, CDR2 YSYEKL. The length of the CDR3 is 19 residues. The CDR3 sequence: CASSQVPGYRGLEDEKLFF. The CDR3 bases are TGCGCCAGCAGCCAAGTCCCCGGGTACAGGGGCTTAGAGGATGAAAAACTGTTTTTT.

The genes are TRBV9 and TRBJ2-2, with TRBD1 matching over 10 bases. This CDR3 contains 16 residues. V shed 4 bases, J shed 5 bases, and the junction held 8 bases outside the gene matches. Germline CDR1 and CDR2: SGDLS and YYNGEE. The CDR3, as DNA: TGTGCCAGCAGCCCGAGACAGGGGGCTCGAACCGGGGAGCTGTTTTTT. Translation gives CASSPRQGARTGELFF.

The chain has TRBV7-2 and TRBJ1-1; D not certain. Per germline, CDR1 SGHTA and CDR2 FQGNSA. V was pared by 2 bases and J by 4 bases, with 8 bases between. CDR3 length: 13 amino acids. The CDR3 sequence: CASSLSRGTEAFF. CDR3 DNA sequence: TGTGCCAGCAGCTTAAGTCGCGGCACTGAAGCTTTCTTT.

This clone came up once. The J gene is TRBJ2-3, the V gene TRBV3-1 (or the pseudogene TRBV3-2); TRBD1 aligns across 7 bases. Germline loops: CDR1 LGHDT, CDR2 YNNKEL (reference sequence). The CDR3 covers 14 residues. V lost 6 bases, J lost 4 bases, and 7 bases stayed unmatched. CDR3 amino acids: CASSRQGAADTQYF. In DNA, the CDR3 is TGTGCCAGCAGTCGACAGGGAGCGGCAGATACGCAGTATTTT.

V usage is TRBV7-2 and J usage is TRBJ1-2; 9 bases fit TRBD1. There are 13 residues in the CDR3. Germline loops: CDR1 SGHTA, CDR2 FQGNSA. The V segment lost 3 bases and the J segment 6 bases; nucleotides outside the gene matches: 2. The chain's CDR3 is CASSLNRGHGYTF. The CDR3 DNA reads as TGTGCCAGCAGCTTGAACAGGGGGCATGGCTACACCTTC. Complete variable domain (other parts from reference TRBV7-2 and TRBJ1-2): GAGVSQSPSNKVTEKGKDVELRCDPISGHTALYWYRQSLGQGLEFLIYFQGNSAPDKSGLPSDRFSAERTGGSVSTLTIQRTQQEDSAVYLCASSLNRGHGYTFGSGTRLTVV.

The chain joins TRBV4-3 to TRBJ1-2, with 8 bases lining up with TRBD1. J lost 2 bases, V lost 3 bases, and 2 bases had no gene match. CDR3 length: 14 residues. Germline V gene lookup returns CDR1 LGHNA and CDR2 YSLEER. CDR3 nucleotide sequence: TGCGCCAGCAGCCAGGACAGGGCCAACTATGGCTACACCTTC. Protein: CASSQDRANYGYTF.

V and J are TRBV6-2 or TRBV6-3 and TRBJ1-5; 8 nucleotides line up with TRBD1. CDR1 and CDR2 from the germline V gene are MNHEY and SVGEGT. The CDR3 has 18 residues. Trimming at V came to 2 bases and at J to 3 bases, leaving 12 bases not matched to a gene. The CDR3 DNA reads TGTGCCAGCAGTTACGAGACAGGGGTAGGTGCGGACAATCAGCCCCAGCATTTT. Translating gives CASSYETGVGADNQPQHF.

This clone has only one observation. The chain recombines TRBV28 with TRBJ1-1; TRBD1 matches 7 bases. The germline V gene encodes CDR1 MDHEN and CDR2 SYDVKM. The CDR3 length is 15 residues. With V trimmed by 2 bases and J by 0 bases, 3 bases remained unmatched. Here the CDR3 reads CASSLRGPVNTEAFF. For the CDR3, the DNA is TGTGCCAGCAGTTTAAGGGGGCCGGTGAACACTGAAGCTTTCTTT. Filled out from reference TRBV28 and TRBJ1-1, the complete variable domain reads DVKVTQSSRYLVKRTGEKVFLECVQDMDHENMFWYRQDPGLGLRLIYFSYDVKMKEKGDIPEGYSVSREKKERFSLILESASTNQTSMYLCASSLRGPVNTEAFFGQGTRLTVV.

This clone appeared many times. CDR3 loop: CASSALGVTGNTIYF. The CDR3 nucleotides are TGTGCCAGCAGTGCTCTCGGGGTAACTGGAAACACCATATATTTT. The chain carries TRBV2 and TRBJ1-3; no clear D. Germline lookup yields CDR1 SNHLY and CDR2 FYNNEI. Trimming shortened V by 4 bases and J by 2 bases, and 12 bases separated the two germline ends. CDR3 length: 15 residues.

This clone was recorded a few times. This CDR3 reads CASSPQEYQPQHF. CDR3 DNA: TGTGCCAGCTCACCTCAGGAATATCAGCCCCAGCATTTT. The chain is built from TRBV18 and TRBJ1-5; the D is unclear. The germline V and J ends were trimmed by 3 bases and 5 bases, with 8 bases remaining between them. This CDR3 is built from 13 residues. Germline V gives CDR1 KGHSH, CDR2 LQKENI.

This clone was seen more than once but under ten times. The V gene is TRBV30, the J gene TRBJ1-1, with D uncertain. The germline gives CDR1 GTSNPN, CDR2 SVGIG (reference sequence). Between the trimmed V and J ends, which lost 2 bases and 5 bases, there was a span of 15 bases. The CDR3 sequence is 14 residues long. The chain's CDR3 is CAWSPGPGGTEAFF. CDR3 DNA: TGTGCCTGGAGTCCCGGGCCCGGAGGAACTGAAGCTTTCTTT.

The CDR3 DNA reads TGCAGCGTTGAAGGACCAGGGGATGAGCAGTACTTC. This sequence encodes CSVEGPGDEQYF. The chain carries TRBV29-1 and TRBJ2-7; D might be TRBD1 (6 bases). This CDR3 spans 12 amino acids. V was cut by 1 base and J by 7 bases, with 11 bases left in between. Germline V gives CDR1 SQVTM, CDR2 ANQGSEA.

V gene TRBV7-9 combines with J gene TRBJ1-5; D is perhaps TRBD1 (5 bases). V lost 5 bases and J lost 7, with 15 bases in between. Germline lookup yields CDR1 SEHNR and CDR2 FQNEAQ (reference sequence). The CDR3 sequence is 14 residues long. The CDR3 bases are TGTGCCAGCAGCCCCGCAGGGATCCGACAGCCCCAGCATTTT. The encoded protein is CASSPAGIRQPQHF.

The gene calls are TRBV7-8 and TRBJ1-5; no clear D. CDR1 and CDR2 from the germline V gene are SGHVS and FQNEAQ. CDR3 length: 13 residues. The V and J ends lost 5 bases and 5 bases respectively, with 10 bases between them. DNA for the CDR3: TGTGCCAGCAGCCCCCGACTTGATCAGCCCCAGCATTTT. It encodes CASSPRLDQPQHF.

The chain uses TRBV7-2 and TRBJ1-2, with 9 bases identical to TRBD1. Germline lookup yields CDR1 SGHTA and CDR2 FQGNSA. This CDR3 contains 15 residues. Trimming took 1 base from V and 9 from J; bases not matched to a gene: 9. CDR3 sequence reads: CASSLEQGARGSYTF. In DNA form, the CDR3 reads TGTGCCAGCAGCTTAGAACAGGGGGCGCGAGGTAGCTACACCTTC.

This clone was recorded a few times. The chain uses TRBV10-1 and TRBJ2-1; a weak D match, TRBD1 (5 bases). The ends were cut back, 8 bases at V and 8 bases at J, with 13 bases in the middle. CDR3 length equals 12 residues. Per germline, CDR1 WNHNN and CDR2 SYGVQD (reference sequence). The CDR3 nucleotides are TGCGCCAGCGGAGAAGGGGCCGATGAGCAGTTCTTC. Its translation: CASGEGADEQFF.